These 7 T cell receptor beta chains share one sample of origin, sequenced in a study of T-cell reconstitution after alpha-beta-depleted transplantation in children. Preparing the TCRbeta library involved the use of unique molecular identifiers. MiXCR, run by TCRdb on the PCR reads, gives a single entry per CDR3 protein. The sample holds approximately 500,000 distinct CDR3 sequences, over 9.5% seen once. Sequences were derived from PBMCs, sampled before TCRalphabeta/CD19-depleted stem cell transplant. The origin of the receptors is a child aged 2-15 years with inherited bone marrow failure, due to receive a stem cell transplant.

At least ten counts were recorded for this clonotype. The chain employs TRBV12-3 or TRBV12-4 and TRBJ2-7; 8 bases line up with TRBD1. The CDR3 loop spans 14 amino acids. With V trimmed by 5 bases and J by 1 base, 4 bases remained unmatched. The CDR3 loop is CASSARQGSYEQYF. The CDR3 DNA follows: TGTGCCAGCAGTGCGAGACAGGGGTCCTACGAGCAGTACTTC.

The V gene is TRBV6-5, the J gene TRBJ2-1; TRBD2 aligns across 11 bases. The CDR3 totals 15 residues. Per the germline V gene, CDR1 is MNHEY and CDR2 is SVGAGI. V lost 2 bases, J lost 5 bases, and 2 bases stayed unmatched. The CDR3 loop reads CASSYGTSGNNEQFF. CDR3 DNA sequence: TGTGCCAGCAGTTACGGGACTAGCGGAAACAATGAGCAGTTCTTC.

A few counts support this clonotype. This rearrangement joins TRBV28 to TRBJ2-1; D is uncertain. The ends were cut back, 3 bases at V and 1 base at J, with 7 bases in the middle. The CDR3 has 14 residues. Germline CDR1 is MDHEN and CDR2 is SYDVKM. CDR3 coding DNA: TGTGCCAGCAGTTTGAGTTGGTCCTACAATGAGCAGTTCTTC. Protein sequence: CASSLSWSYNEQFF.

This clonotype showed up many times. The chain recombines TRBV2 with TRBJ2-5, with D unresolved. V shed 6 bases and J shed 0 bases, with 11 bases lying between them. Looked up from germline, CDR1 is SNHLY and CDR2 is FYNNEI. The CDR3 consists of 14 residues. CDR3 amino acids: CASSTRLYQETQYF. The CDR3, as DNA: TGTGCCAGCAGCACCAGACTGTACCAAGAGACCCAGTACTTC.

This clonotype appeared a single time. The V gene is TRBV10-1, the J gene TRBJ2-3; TRBD2 agrees at 12 bases. The CDR3 covers 15 residues. Germline assignment: CDR1 WNHNN and CDR2 SYGVQD (reference sequence). V trimming: 5 bases; J trimming: 5 bases; junction bases outside the gene matches: 5. The CDR3 nucleotides read TGCGCCAGCAGTCTAGCGGGAGGGCCCGTAGATACGCAGTATTTT. This translates into CASSLAGGPVDTQYF.

This clonotype was observed at least ten times. The genes are TRBV4-2 and TRBJ1-2; TRBD1 matches 11 bases. This CDR3 contains 15 residues. The J segment lost 3 bases and the V segment lost 5 bases, leaving 5 bases of the junction unmatched. Germline-derived CDR1 and CDR2 are LGHNA and YNFKEQ. In DNA form, the CDR3 reads TGTGCCAGCAGCGGCCGGGACAGGGGGGACTATGGCTACACCTTC. The encoded protein is CASSGRDRGDYGYTF.

This clonotype occurred many times. The rearrangement links TRBV20-1 to TRBJ2-1; D gene uncertain. Germline assignment: CDR1 DFQATT and CDR2 SNEGSKA (reference sequence). The CDR3 spans 14 residues. Trimming pared 3 bases from V and 7 bases from J, leaving 16 bases between. In nucleotides, the CDR3 is TGCAGTGCTAGGAATAGGGTGGCGAGGAATGAGCAGTTCTTC. Encoded protein: CSARNRVARNEQFF.